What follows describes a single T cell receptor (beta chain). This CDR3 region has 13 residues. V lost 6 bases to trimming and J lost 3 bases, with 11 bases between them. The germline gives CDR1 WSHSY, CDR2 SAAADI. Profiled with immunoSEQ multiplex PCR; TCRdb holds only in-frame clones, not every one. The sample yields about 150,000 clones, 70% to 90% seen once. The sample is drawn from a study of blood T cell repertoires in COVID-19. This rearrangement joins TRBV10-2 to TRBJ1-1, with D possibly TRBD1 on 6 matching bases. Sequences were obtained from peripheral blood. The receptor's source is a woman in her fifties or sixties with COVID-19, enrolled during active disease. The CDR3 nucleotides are TGCGCCAGCAGACAGGGAGGGGACACTGAAGCTTTCTTT. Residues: CASRQGGDTEAFF.